This TCR beta chain was captured in a study of CD8 T cells in Susac syndrome. About the research overall: Among the sequenced Susac syndrome patients, about six had active disease while under ten were in remission. When their blood was taken, patients with Susac syndrome were therapy-naive, taking corticosteroids, or taking intravenous immunoglobulin alone. Study conclusions and caveats: The CD4+ T cell repertoires, which came from Susac syndrome patients, showed no sign of clonal expansion.

Sequencing targeted TCR beta in T cells from blood (CD8+ and CD4+). Random hexamers were used to reverse transcribe an amount of about 0.45 to 1 ug RNA. MiXCR, run by TCRdb on the immunoSEQ multiplex PCR reads, gives a single entry per CDR3 protein. The sample gives around 170,000 distinct CDR3 sequences, around 95% of which show up once; approximately 0.1% is in the top ten. This CDR3 is 16 amino acids long. J gave up 5 bases and V 3 bases, and 7 bases lay outside the gene matches. Germline lookup yields CDR1 DFQATT and CDR2 SNEGSKA (reference sequence). With regard to this clonotype: As yet, its antigen is unknown.

The V gene is TRBV20-1, the J gene TRBJ2-2; 12 nucleotides match TRBD2. This clonotype originated in a human donor with Susac syndrome. The sample consisted of CD4+ T cells from PBMCs. The CDR3 loop is CSARDLAGGRTGELFF. As DNA, the CDR3 is TGCAGTGCTAGGGATCTAGCGGGGGGGCGAACCGGGGAGCTGTTTTTT.